The clone carrying this T cell receptor beta chain was counted many times. The antigen remains undetermined. One end of the junction fails to match germline, which may point to a read error. This sample is part of a study of blood T cells in healthy people across ages. The CDR3 runs 14 residues. Germline V gene lookup returns CDR1 LGHNA and CDR2 YSLEER. Ranging in age from roughly 6 to 95, the donors were healthy Caucasian individuals from Russia. Notes on the study in general: In the absence of known donor CMV status, changes in expanded clonotypes were possibly confounded.

A J-beta primer mix and a sample-barcoded 5' primer were used in a second PCR of about 6 to 12 cycles. Each cDNA molecule carried a tag from a template-switch adaptor that contained 12 random nucleotides. TCRdb itself ran the 5' RACE reads through MiXCR, one entry per CDR3 protein. The sample records around 850,000 distinct CDR3 sequences, roughly 40% being singletons. The chain employs TRBV4-3 and TRBJ2-3; D not certain. The TCR was taken from a man between 18 and 35 years old in good health. The sample comprised blood. In DNA, the CDR3 is TGCGCCAGCAGCCAAGATTATAGCACAAATACGCAGTATTTT. Protein: CASSQDYSTNTQYF.